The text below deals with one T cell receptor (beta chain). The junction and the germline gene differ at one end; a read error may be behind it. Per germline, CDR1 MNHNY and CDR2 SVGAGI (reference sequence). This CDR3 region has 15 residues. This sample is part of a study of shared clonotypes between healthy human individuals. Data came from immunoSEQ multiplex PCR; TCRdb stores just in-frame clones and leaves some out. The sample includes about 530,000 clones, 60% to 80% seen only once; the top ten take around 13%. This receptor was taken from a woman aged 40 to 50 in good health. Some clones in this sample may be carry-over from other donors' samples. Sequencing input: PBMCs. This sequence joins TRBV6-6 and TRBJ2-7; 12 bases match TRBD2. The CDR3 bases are TGTGCCAGCAGCCCTAGCGGGAGGGCCTCCAACGAGCAGTACTTC. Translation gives CASSPSGRASNEQYF.